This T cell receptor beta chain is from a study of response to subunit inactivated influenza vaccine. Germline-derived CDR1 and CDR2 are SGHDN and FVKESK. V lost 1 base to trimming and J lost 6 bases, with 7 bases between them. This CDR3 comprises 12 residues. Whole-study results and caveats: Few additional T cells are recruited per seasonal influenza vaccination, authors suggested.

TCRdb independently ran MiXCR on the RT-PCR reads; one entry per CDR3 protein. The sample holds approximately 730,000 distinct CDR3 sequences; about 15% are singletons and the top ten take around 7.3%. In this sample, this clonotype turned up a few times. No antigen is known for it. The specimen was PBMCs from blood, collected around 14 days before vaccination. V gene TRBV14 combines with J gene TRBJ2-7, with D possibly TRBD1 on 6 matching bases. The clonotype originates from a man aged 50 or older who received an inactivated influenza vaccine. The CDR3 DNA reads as TGTGCCAGCAGCCAAGTCAGGGGCGAGCAGTACTTC. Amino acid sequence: CASSQVRGEQYF.